Presented here are 31 T cell receptor beta chains from one specimen sequenced in a study of tumor-infiltrating lymphocytes in primary liver carcinoma (dated by TCRdb to about 2017). This sample was sequenced with an Illumina HiSeq 2500. A constant-region primer and ProtoScript II reverse transcriptase were used to reverse-transcribe TCRbeta-specific cDNA from 500 ng total RNA. Construction of the TCRbeta libraries relied on three nested rounds of multiplex PCR, following a slightly modified ARM-PCR procedure. The first two PCR rounds used multiplex TRBV1-TRBV30 forward primers with a Cbeta reverse primer, each for roughly 11 cycles. The public sequencing data were trimmed at Q25 with fastp and processed into clonotypes with MiXCR by TCRdb, which kept only in-frame beta chains. Every distinct CDR3 protein forms one entry, paired with its most common genes and DNA. A total of approximately 190,000 distinct CDR3 sequences appear in this sample, approximately 80% of them only once. 15% to 20% of the sample rests with the top ten.

Without any cell sorting, total RNA and DNA were extracted together from roughly 20-30 mg of bulk tissue using the AllPrep DNA/RNA mini kit. The sequenced sample consisted of tumor tissue from primary liver carcinoma. The origin of the receptors is a middle-aged man with primary liver carcinoma and hepatitis B virus infection.

Comments on this clonotype: At one end the junction does not follow the germline gene, possibly because of a read error. This chain links TRBV5-1 with TRBJ2-7; TRBD1 agrees at 9 bases. Germline loops: CDR1 SGHRS, CDR2 YFSETQ. CDR3 size: 13 residues. The CDR3 nucleotides read TGCGTCAGCAGCGACGGGACAGGGCGCGAGCAGTACTTC. It yields the protein CVSSDGTGREQYF.

Turning to this clonotype: A junction boundary mismatches the germline segment, possibly from a read error. The chain carries TRBV5-4 and TRBJ2-5, with 8 bases aligning to TRBD2. The CDR3 contains 15 residues. From germline, CDR1 is SGHNT and CDR2 YYREEE (reference sequence). For the CDR3, the DNA is TGTGCCAGCAGCCTTTCCGGGACTAGTTTTGAGACCGAGTACTTC. Protein sequence: CASSLSGTSFETEYF.

As concerns this clonotype: Compared with germline, one end of the junction differs, possibly owing to a read error. The CDR3 sequence: CACSLWGNTEVFF. CDR3 sequence (DNA): TGTGCCTGCAGCTTGTGGGGGAACACTGAAGTTTTCTTT. The chain employs TRBV11-2 and TRBJ1-1; possible D gene TRBD1, 5 bases. The CDR3 contains 13 residues. CDR1 is SGHAT, CDR2 FQNNGV, per germline.

The chain combines TRBV5-4 with TRBJ2-3; D uncertain. Germline assignment: CDR1 SGHNT and CDR2 YYREEE (reference sequence). Trimming cost V 4 bases and J 0 bases, with 18 bases left between them. The CDR3 totals 17 residues. This chain's CDR3 is CASSASRARTSTDTQYF. The CDR3 DNA reads as TGTGCCAGCAGCGCTTCCCGCGCGCGAACCAGCACAGATACGCAGTATTTT.

Of note for this clonotype: One end of the junction is discordant with germline, which a read error may explain. This chain uses TRBV4-3 with TRBJ2-2, with TRBD1 as a possible D gene (7 bases). This CDR3 region has 18 residues. CDR1 is LGHNA and CDR2 is YSLEER in the germline V gene. The DNA of the CDR3 is TGCGCCAGCAGCCAATATCATTGGACAGGAGGGTACACCGGGGGGCTGTTTTTT. Translated, it gives CASSQYHWTGGYTGGLFF.

With regard to this clonotype: The missing conserved phenylalanine or tryptophan at the end of this CDR3 makes a read error likely. The chain is built from TRBV6-2 or TRBV6-3 and TRBJ1-3; no definite D call. Germline CDR1 is MNHEY and CDR2 is SVGEGT. The CDR3 spans 13 residues. The DNA of the CDR3 is TGTGTCAGCAGTGACAACTCTGGAAACAGCATATATTCT. Residues: CVSSDNSGNSIYS.

The rearrangement uses TRBV12-3 or TRBV12-4 and TRBJ2-7, with D possibly TRBD1 on 6 matching bases. V lost 4 bases and J lost 1, with 17 bases in between. The length of the CDR3 is 16 residues. This chain's CDR3 is CASSSWGQGSSYEQYF. The DNA of the CDR3 is TGTGCCAGCAGTTCATGGGGGCAAGGGAGTTCCTACGAGCAGTACTTC.

This chain links TRBV12-3 or TRBV12-4 with TRBJ1-6, with 7 bases that match TRBD1. Losses at the gene ends were 6 bases for V and 14 bases for J; bases not matched to a gene: 16. CDR3 length: 15 residues. The CDR3 sequence is CASSQDRRAGSSLHF. The CDR3 nucleotides are TGTGCCAGCAGCCAGGACAGGAGAGCAGGGTCATCCCTCCACTTT.

To note about this clonotype: At one of its ends the junction is not consistent with the germline gene, which may arise from a read error. The CDR3 DNA is TGTGCCAGCAGCTGGACAGGATTAAACATTGAAGCTTTCTTT. It codes for CASSWTGLNIEAFF. The rearrangement links TRBV5-4 to TRBJ1-1; 7 bases align to TRBD1. This CDR3 is 14 amino acids long. Germline CDR1 is SGHNT and CDR2 is YYREEE (reference sequence).

Details on this clonotype: Sequence at one end of the junction differs from germline and may be a read error. V is TRBV11-3 and J is TRBJ2-1; the D is unclear. The germline V gene encodes CDR1 SGHNT and CDR2 YENEEA. This CDR3 comprises 14 residues. The chain's CDR3 is CARSLFPDYNELFF. CDR3 bases: TGTGCCAGAAGCTTATTTCCGGATTACAATGAGCTGTTCTTC.

Points on this clonotype: A read error may produce the germline difference seen at one junction end. The chain uses TRBV11-1 and TRBJ2-6; possible D gene TRBD1, 6 bases. In germline, CDR1 is SGHAT, CDR2 FQDESV (reference sequence). The CDR3 has 14 residues. CDR3 protein: CASSWNSGADVMTF. The CDR3 nucleotides are TGTGCCAGCAGCTGGAACTCAGGGGCCGACGTCATGACTTTC.

A note on this clonotype: As the CDR3 is not closed by the conserved phenylalanine or tryptophan, this likely results from a read error. Because the CDR3's place on the DNA is in doubt, the DNA is left out and the CDR3 is given as listed by TCRdb. The rearrangement links TRBV29-1 to TRBJ1-3. The germline V gene has CDR1 SQVTM and CDR2 ANQGSEA. The CDR3 comprises 13 residues, both ends counted. CDR3 amino acids: CIVAGNSGNTLYY.

Concerning this clonotype itself: The germline gene is not matched at one end of the junction; a read error may be the cause. The V and J genes are TRBV11-2 and TRBJ2-1; 9 nucleotides align to TRBD2. This CDR3 region has 16 residues. Germline CDR1 and CDR2: SGHAT and FQNNGV. For the CDR3, the DNA is TGTGTCAGCAGTTACCCCGTGACTAGCGGTAGCAATGAGCAGTTCTTC. Its translation is CVSSYPVTSGSNEQFF.

Points on this clonotype: No conserved phenylalanine or tryptophan is present at the end of the CDR3, so a read error is the likely explanation. This chain joins TRBV4-1 and TRBJ2-2, with no clear D. The CDR3 has 13 amino acids. Per the germline V gene, CDR1 is MGHRA and CDR2 is YSYEKL. CDR3 bases: TGCGCTAGCAGCCAACCGAACACCGGGGAGCTGTTTATT. This codes for CASSQPNTGELFI.

A remark on this clonotype: The junction differs from germline at one of its ends, possibly a read error. The rearrangement joins TRBV14 to TRBJ1-6; no definite D call. CDR3 size: 15 residues. Germline V lookup: CDR1 SGHDN, CDR2 FVKESK. The CDR3 sequence: CVSSQLGRTAQTLHF. In nucleotides, the CDR3 is TGTGTCAGCAGCCAACTAGGCCGGACCGCCCAAACCCTCCACTTT.

Concerning this clonotype itself: The junction shows a germline mismatch at one end, possibly a read error. The DNA of the CDR3 is TGTGCCAGTAGCCCCTGGACAGGGGTCGAAGAGTCCCAGTACTTC. Residues: CASSPWTGVEESQYF. The chain couples TRBV12-3 or TRBV12-4 to TRBJ2-5; 9 nucleotides align to TRBD1. The CDR3 is 15 residues long.

As to this clonotype: A much larger clonotype is one base distant, so this may be a read error. The chain recombines TRBV6-2 or TRBV6-3 with TRBJ2-7, with a weak D call TRBD1 (6 bases). This CDR3 contains 14 residues. The germline gives CDR1 MNHEY, CDR2 SVGEGT. Trimming removed 9 bases at V and 5 bases at J, with 20 bases between. CDR3 residues: CARSRWDTPNEQYF. The CDR3 DNA reads as TGTGCCAGAAGTCGATGGGACACACCGAACGAGCAGTACTTC.

Regarding this clonotype: At one of its ends the junction is not consistent with the germline gene, which may arise from a read error. The chain is built from TRBV11-3 and TRBJ1-1; D unclear. The CDR3 runs 13 residues. Per germline, CDR1 SGHNT and CDR2 YENEEA. CDR3 protein: CASSLAANTEAFF. The CDR3 DNA is TGTGCCAGCAGTTTAGCAGCTAACACTGAAGCTTTCTTC.

Concerning this clonotype itself: The junction differs from germline at one of its ends, possibly a read error. This chain joins TRBV29-1 and TRBJ1-1; D is perhaps TRBD1 (5 bases). The CDR3 is 15 residues long. CDR1 and CDR2 from the germline V gene are SQVTM and ANQGSEA. This CDR3 reads CSVEGGWGMYTQAFF. The CDR3 DNA reads TGCAGCGTTGAAGGGGGCTGGGGGATGTACACTCAAGCTTTCTTT.

In its sample, this clonotype was seen a few times. A much bigger clone sits one base away, suggesting this may be a read error. The V and J genes are TRBV13 and TRBJ1-3, with unresolved D. The V end was cut by 5 bases, the J end by 1 base, with 12 bases between. Germline assignment: CDR1 PRHDT and CDR2 FYEKMQ (reference sequence). CDR3 size: 15 residues. CDR3: CASSIARSSGNTIYF. CDR3 nucleotide sequence: TGTGCCAGCAGCATAGCCCGGTCGTCTGGAAACACCATATATTTT.

Regarding this clonotype: The junction differs from germline at one of its ends, possibly a read error. This chain uses TRBV11-1 with TRBJ2-6; D is perhaps TRBD1 (5 bases). The CDR3 has 14 residues. Germline-derived CDR1 and CDR2 are SGHAT and FQDESV (reference sequence). This chain's CDR3 is CTSSWSSGAKVLTF. The CDR3 DNA is TGTACCAGCAGCTGGAGCTCTGGGGCCAAAGTCCTGACTTTC.

With respect to this clonotype: At one end, the junction sequence differs from germline, possibly due to a read error. The rearrangement links TRBV11-2 to TRBJ2-1, with D maybe TRBD2 (5 bases). This CDR3 spans 15 amino acids. Germline CDR1 SGHAT, CDR2 FQNNGV. The CDR3: CPSSPGNSSYNEQYF. The CDR3 region has the DNA TGTCCCAGCAGCCCCGGGAATTCTTCCTACAATGAGCAGTATTTC.

About this clonotype: At one end the junction does not follow the germline gene, possibly because of a read error. The V gene is TRBV6-1, the J gene TRBJ2-6; D may be TRBD1 or TRBD2 (5 bases each). The CDR3 consists of 17 residues. CDR1 is MNHNS, CDR2 SASEGT, per germline. CDR3 sequence reads: CASSARGTISGANVLTF. The DNA of the CDR3 is TGTGCCAGCAGTGCCCGGGGCACAATCTCTGGAGCCAACGTCCTGACTTTC.

Worth noting for this clonotype: At one end, the junction sequence differs from germline, possibly due to a read error. The V and J genes are TRBV6-1 and TRBJ2-6, with D perhaps TRBD1 (5 bases). This CDR3 spans 19 amino acids. Germline values: CDR1 MNHNS, CDR2 SASEGT. This CDR3 reads CTSRASQGKGRSGANVLTF. CDR3 bases: TGTACCAGCAGGGCCTCTCAGGGCAAGGGCCGCTCTGGGGCCAACGTCCTGACTTTC.

The count of this clonotype is one. One end of the junction is discordant with germline, which a read error may explain. This chain joins TRBV12-3 or TRBV12-4 and TRBJ2-1; 8 positions match TRBD2. The CDR3 consists of 15 residues. The CDR3 spells CASSLEAGVGNEQLF. CDR3 sequence (DNA): TGTGCCAGCAGTTTAGAAGCGGGAGTGGGTAATGAGCAGTTATTC.

The genes are TRBV4-3 and TRBJ1-1; D ambiguous. The CDR3 is made up of 13 amino acids. The V end lost 8 bases, the J end lost 4 bases, and 14 bases lay between the germline ends. The germline V gene has CDR1 LGHNA and CDR2 YSLEER. CDR3 coding DNA: TGCGCCAGCTGCCGATACATGAGCACTGAAGCTTTCTTT. Residues: CASCRYMSTEAFF.

The V gene is TRBV6-5, the J gene TRBJ1-3; perhaps TRBD1 as D (5 bases). Germline lookup yields CDR1 MNHEY and CDR2 SVGAGI. CDR3 length: 15 amino acids. V dropped 7 bases and J dropped 2 bases, with 15 bases sitting between them. The CDR3 spells CASNQWGHPGNTIYF. The CDR3 nucleotides read TGTGCCAGCAACCAATGGGGCCACCCTGGAAACACCATATATTTT.

As to this clonotype: Because the CDR3 is missing its conserved closing phenylalanine or tryptophan, this is likely a read error. The gene calls are TRBV29-1 and TRBJ2-1; 13 bases fit TRBD2. J was trimmed by 13 bases and V by 5 bases; bases with no gene match: 14. CDR1 and CDR2 (germline): SQVTM, ANQGSEA. The CDR3 sequence is 15 residues long. The CDR3 here is CSVRTSGRWTETQFS. As DNA, the CDR3 is TGCAGCGTTCGGACTAGCGGGAGATGGACAGAGACCCAGTTCTCC.

Comment on this clonotype: The junction departs from germline at one end; a sequencing error may be responsible. The V call is TRBV29-1, the J call TRBJ1-5, with TRBD1 matching over 8 bases. The CDR3 is 13 amino acids. The germline V gene has CDR1 SQVTM and CDR2 ANQGSEA. CDR3 protein: CSIETGGNQPQHF. For the CDR3, the DNA is TGCAGCATTGAAACAGGGGGTAATCAGCCCCAGCATTTT.

Concerning this clonotype itself: One junction end disagrees with the germline gene, perhaps due to a read error. CDR3 sequence: CATSYEVPCELYF. The CDR3 nucleotides read TGTGCCACCAGTTACGAGGTACCCTGCGAGCTGTACTTC. This rearrangement joins TRBV6-2 or TRBV6-3 to TRBJ2-7, with D hard to call. Germline lookup yields CDR1 MNHEY and CDR2 SVGEGT. The CDR3 extends over 13 amino acids.

This clonotype was seen just once. The V and J genes are TRBV11-1 and TRBJ2-1; no clear D gene. Germline loops: CDR1 SGHAT, CDR2 FQDESV (reference sequence). The V end lost 6 bases, the J end lost 8 bases, and 23 bases lay between the germline ends. This CDR3 contains 16 residues. Here the CDR3 reads CASRKNMRIGEDEQFF. The CDR3 nucleotides are TGTGCCAGCAGAAAAAATATGAGGATAGGAGAGGATGAGCAGTTCTTC. Based on the CDR3 plus reference TRBV11-1 and TRBJ2-1, the full variable domain is EAEVAQSPRYKITEKSQAVAFWCDPISGHATLYWYRQILGQGPELLVQFQDESVVDDSQLPKDRFSAERLKGVDSTLKIQPAELGDSAMYLCASRKNMRIGEDEQFFGPGTRLTVL.